Following are 22 T cell receptor beta chains from one sample sequenced in a study of blood T cell repertoires in COVID-19. TCRdb's table, derived via immunoSEQ multiplex PCR, lists solely in-frame clones and lacks some. The sample includes about 170,000 clones, around four fifths seen only once; the top ten take roughly 4.5%. The sequenced sample consisted of PBMCs or T cells enriched from blood (not recorded which). These receptors were taken from a woman between 45 and 65 years old who had recovered from COVID-19.

The rearrangement joins TRBV27 to TRBJ2-2, with unresolved D. The CDR3 contains 12 residues. V dropped 5 bases and J dropped 8 bases, with 9 bases sitting between them. Germline CDR1 reads MNHEY; CDR2 reads SMNVEV (reference sequence). This CDR3 is CASSLYGGELFF. The DNA for the CDR3 is TGTGCCAGCAGTCTCTACGGGGGGGAGCTGTTTTTT.

The V call is TRBV27, the J call TRBJ1-4; TRBD1 might be the D (5 bases). The germline V gene has CDR1 MNHEY and CDR2 SMNVEV (reference sequence). V lost 6 bases and J 8 bases, leaving 19 bases between the germline ends. There are 15 residues in the CDR3. CDR3 region: CASRRSVGGGEKLFF. CDR3 sequence (DNA): TGTGCCAGCAGAAGGTCAGTGGGGGGTGGGGAAAAACTGTTTTTT.

This clone was detected only once. CDR3 bases: TGTGCCAGTAGCCCTTACAGGGGGACTTACAATGAGCAGTTCTTC. This gives the protein CASSPYRGTYNEQFF. This chain connects TRBV19 to TRBJ2-1; TRBD1 agrees at 8 bases. The V gene end was trimmed by 6 bases and the J gene end by 4 bases; junction bases not matched to a gene: 8. Germline CDR1 is LNHDA and CDR2 is SQIVND (reference sequence). This CDR3 is built from 15 residues.

The chain links TRBV12-3 or TRBV12-4 to TRBJ1-1, with TRBD1 matching over 7 bases. V lost 3 bases, J lost 4 bases, and 2 bases stayed unmatched. This CDR3 has 13 amino acids. CDR3 sequence reads: CASSLTGITEAFF. In nucleotides, the CDR3 is TGTGCCAGCAGTTTGACAGGGATCACTGAAGCTTTCTTT.

V and J are TRBV9 and TRBJ2-1; D perhaps matches TRBD2 (5 bases). This CDR3 spans 13 amino acids. Looked up from germline, CDR1 is SGDLS and CDR2 is YYNGEE. V shed 3 bases and J shed 9 bases, with 13 bases lying between them. The CDR3 DNA reads TGTGCCAGCAGCGCCACTAGTATGGTTGAGCAGTTCTTC. This sequence encodes CASSATSMVEQFF.

The chain couples TRBV10-3 to TRBJ1-4, with no clear D. Germline V gene lookup returns CDR1 ENHRY and CDR2 SYGVKD. Deletions cut 2 bases from V and 7 bases from J, with 8 bases between. This CDR3 is 13 amino acids long. CDR3: CAISEISSEKLFF. CDR3 bases: TGTGCCATCAGTGAGATTTCGAGTGAAAAACTGTTTTTT.

The chain recombines TRBV6-2 or TRBV6-3 with TRBJ1-5; D is ambiguous. Germline CDR1 is MNHEY and CDR2 is SVGEGT. CDR3 size: 15 residues. Trimming stripped 0 bases from V and 6 bases from J, with 12 bases between. CDR3 sequence (DNA): TGTGCCAGCAGTTACTCGGGCATTTTGGGTCAGCCCCAGCATTTT. Protein: CASSYSGILGQPQHF.

V is TRBV11-3 and J is TRBJ1-2; 8 nucleotides match TRBD1. CDR1 SGHNT and CDR2 YENEEA come from the germline V gene. This CDR3 has 14 amino acids. V was clipped by 5 bases and J by 8 bases; unmatched bases: 10. CDR3 DNA: TGTGCCAGCAGCACCAACGGACAGGGACGGGGCTACACCTTC. Protein sequence: CASSTNGQGRGYTF.

The rearrangement links TRBV19 to TRBJ1-1, with D possibly being TRBD1 (6 bases). V dropped 4 bases and J dropped 4 bases, with 16 bases sitting between them. This CDR3 has 15 amino acids. Germline-derived CDR1 and CDR2 are LNHDA and SQIVND (reference sequence). The CDR3 DNA is TGTGCCAGTAGTAGGGAGGGGGGGATGAGCACTGAAGCTTTCTTT. It is translated as CASSREGGMSTEAFF.

The rearrangement joins TRBV5-1 to TRBJ2-7, with a tentative D call TRBD2 (5 bases). The V end lost 4 bases, the J end lost 5 bases, and 16 bases lay between the germline ends. The CDR3 contains 14 residues. Germline CDR1 and CDR2: SGHRS and YFSETQ. CDR3 sequence (DNA): TGCGCCAGCAGCCCCATTTTAGGAGGTCACGAGCAGTACGTC. This gives the protein CASSPILGGHEQYV.

V gene TRBV6-5 combines with J gene TRBJ1-2, with TRBD1 matching 7 bases. Trimming removed 4 bases from V and 3 bases from J; junction bases left unmatched: 8. Germline V gene data show CDR1 as MNHEY and CDR2 as SVGAGI. This CDR3 contains 15 residues. In nucleotides, the CDR3 is TGTGCCAGCAGTTCGGCCCCACAGGGGCACTATGGCTACACCTTC. It translates to CASSSAPQGHYGYTF.

This chain links TRBV18 with TRBJ2-1; tentative D call: TRBD1 (5 bases). V lost 5 bases and J lost 9, with 20 bases in between. The CDR3 covers 15 residues. Germline V gene data show CDR1 as KGHSH and CDR2 as LQKENI. The CDR3 sequence is CASSAGSTLGGEQFF. In DNA, the CDR3 is TGTGCCAGCTCAGCAGGGTCTACCCTAGGCGGTGAGCAGTTCTTC.

The gene calls are TRBV5-6 and TRBJ1-3, with 11 positions matching TRBD1. Germline lookup yields CDR1 SGHDT and CDR2 YYEEEE. The CDR3 runs to 14 residues. Trimming removed 7 bases from V and 3 bases from J; junction bases left unmatched: 3. CDR3: CASWTGGFGNTIYF. CDR3 sequence (DNA): TGTGCCAGCTGGACAGGGGGCTTTGGAAACACCATATATTTT.

The V and J genes are TRBV3-1 (or the pseudogene TRBV3-2) and TRBJ1-1; 8 bases line up with TRBD1. CDR1 and CDR2 from the germline V gene are LGHDT and YNNKEL (reference sequence). V trimming: 8 bases; J trimming: 3 bases; junction bases outside the gene matches: 11. CDR3 length: 15 residues. The CDR3 coding sequence is TGTGCCAGCGGCGGGACAGGTTTTGCATACACTGAAGCTTTCTTT. Translation: CASGGTGFAYTEAFF.

The chain combines TRBV10-1 with TRBJ2-7, with D uncertain. This CDR3 is 13 amino acids long. CDR1 and CDR2 (germline): WNHNN, SYGVQD (reference sequence). Deletions cut 5 bases from V and 6 bases from J, with 14 bases between. The CDR3 sequence: CASSQALTPEQYV. CDR3 nucleotides: TGCGCCAGCAGTCAGGCCCTAACGCCCGAGCAGTACGTC.

This clone showed up just once. The rearrangement links TRBV28 to TRBJ2-3; 13 bases align to TRBD2. The CDR3 extends over 18 amino acids. Germline V CDR1 and CDR2: MDHEN, SYDVKM. The ends lost 6 bases at V and 1 base at J; junction bases unmatched: 10. The CDR3 protein is CASSSPPGLAGRTDTQYF. Here the CDR3 DNA reads TGTGCCAGCAGCTCACCGCCGGGACTAGCGGGACGCACAGATACGCAGTATTTT.

The V and J genes are TRBV7-9 and TRBJ1-2; unclear D gene. The ends were cut back, 8 bases at V and 8 bases at J, with 15 bases in the middle. Germline V gene sequence: CDR1 SEHNR, CDR2 FQNEAQ (reference sequence). The CDR3 contains 12 residues. The chain's CDR3 is CASRATRGGYTF. The CDR3, as DNA: TGTGCCAGCCGAGCAACGAGAGGAGGCTACACCTTC.

In DNA form, the CDR3 reads TGTGCCATCGGCCTTTGGGACAGGGGGAGGGGGCCTAACTATGGCTACACCTTC. As protein: CAIGLWDRGRGPNYGYTF. This chain links TRBV10-3 with TRBJ1-2; 11 bases are a match to TRBD1. Unmatched junction bases numbered 14, after V lost 8 bases and J lost 0 bases. The CDR3 runs to 18 residues. Germline values: CDR1 ENHRY, CDR2 SYGVKD.

The gene calls are TRBV5-5 and TRBJ1-2; 9 positions agree with TRBD1. Trimming removed 1 base from V and 4 bases from J; junction bases left unmatched: 5. Germline CDR1 reads SGHKS; CDR2 reads YYEKEE (reference sequence). This CDR3 has 15 amino acids. The CDR3 spells CASSLQQQGAYGYTF. The CDR3 DNA reads as TGTGCCAGCAGCTTGCAACAACAGGGGGCCTATGGCTACACCTTC.

The V call is TRBV2, the J call TRBJ2-2, with 11 positions matching TRBD2. The V gene end was trimmed by 6 bases and the J gene end by 3 bases; junction bases not matched to a gene: 3. The CDR3 sequence is 15 residues long. Germline CDR1 is SNHLY and CDR2 is FYNNEI. The CDR3 nucleotides are TGTGCCAGCAGCGGACTAGCGGGTTACACCGGGGAGCTGTTTTTT. The encoded protein is CASSGLAGYTGELFF.

The V and J genes are TRBV6-5 and TRBJ2-1, with TRBD2 matching 7 bases. The V gene's germline CDR1 is MNHEY and CDR2 SVGAGI. This CDR3 comprises 14 residues. Trimming removed 7 bases from V and 8 bases from J; junction bases left unmatched: 11. The CDR3 DNA is TGTGCCAGCAACAGAGGACTAGGGTTGGATGAGCAGTTCTTC. Translated: CASNRGLGLDEQFF.

This clone was counted only a few times. The rearrangement uses TRBV10-2 and TRBJ2-7, with a weak D call TRBD2 (5 bases). Trimming stripped 8 bases from V and 1 base from J, with 12 bases between. Germline CDR1 WSHSY, CDR2 SAAADI. The CDR3 consists of 13 residues. In DNA, the CDR3 is TGCGCCAGCTCTAGAACTAGATCCTACGAGCAGTACGTC. It specifies CASSRTRSYEQYV.